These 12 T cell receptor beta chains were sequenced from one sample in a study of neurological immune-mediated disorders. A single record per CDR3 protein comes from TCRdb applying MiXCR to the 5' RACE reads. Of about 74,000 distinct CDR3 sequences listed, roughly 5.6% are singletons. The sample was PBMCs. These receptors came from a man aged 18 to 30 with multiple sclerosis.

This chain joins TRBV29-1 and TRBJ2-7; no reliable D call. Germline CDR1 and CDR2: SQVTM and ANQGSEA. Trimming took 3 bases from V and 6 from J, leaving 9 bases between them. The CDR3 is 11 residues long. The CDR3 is CSVESPGEQYF. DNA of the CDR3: TGCAGCGTTGAGTCCCCAGGCGAGCAGTACTTC.

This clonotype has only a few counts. CDR3 protein: CASSLAGTLEQYF. In DNA form, the CDR3 reads TGTGCCAGCAGCTTAGCGGGTACTTTAGAGCAGTACTTC. The chain carries TRBV7-2 and TRBJ2-7; D is ambiguous. The CDR3 has 13 amino acids. Germline V gene sequence: CDR1 SGHTA, CDR2 FQGNSA. The V end was cut by 0 bases, the J end by 7 bases, with 10 bases between. The full variable domain, in which reference TRBV7-2 and TRBJ2-7 provide the parts outside the CDR3, is GAGVSQSPSNKVTEKGKDVELRCDPISGHTALYWYRQSLGQGLEFLIYFQGNSAPDKSGLPSDRFSAERTGGSVSTLTIQRTQQEDSAVYLCASSLAGTLEQYFGPGTRLTVT.

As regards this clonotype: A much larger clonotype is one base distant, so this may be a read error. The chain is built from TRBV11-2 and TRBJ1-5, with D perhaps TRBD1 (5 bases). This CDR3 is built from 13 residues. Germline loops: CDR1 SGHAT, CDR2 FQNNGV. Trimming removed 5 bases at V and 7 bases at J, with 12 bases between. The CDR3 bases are TGTGCCAGCAGCCCAAAGGGGCGGCAGCCCCAGCATTTT. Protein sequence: CASSPKGRQPQHF.

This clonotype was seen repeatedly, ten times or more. CDR3 bases: TGTGCCAGCAGTACAGGGTCTCTAGCCAAAAACATTCAGTACTTC. Translation gives CASSTGSLAKNIQYF. The rearrangement uses TRBV28 and TRBJ2-4, with a tentative D call TRBD1 (6 bases). This CDR3 has 15 amino acids. Looked up from germline, CDR1 is MDHEN and CDR2 is SYDVKM. Trimming left V 5 bases short and J 0 bases short, with 11 bases between.

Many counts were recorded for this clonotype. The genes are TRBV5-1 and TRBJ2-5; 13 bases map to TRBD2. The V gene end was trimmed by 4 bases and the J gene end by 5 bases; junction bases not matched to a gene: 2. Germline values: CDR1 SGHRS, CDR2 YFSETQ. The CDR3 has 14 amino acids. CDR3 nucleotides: TGCGCCAGCAGCCCGACTAGCGGGAGGGAGACCCAGTACTTC. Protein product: CASSPTSGRETQYF.

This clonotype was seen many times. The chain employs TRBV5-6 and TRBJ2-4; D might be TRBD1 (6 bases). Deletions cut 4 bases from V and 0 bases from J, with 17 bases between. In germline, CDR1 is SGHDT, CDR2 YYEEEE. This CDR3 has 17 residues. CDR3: CASSLLRTALAKNIQYF. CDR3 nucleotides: TGTGCCAGCAGCCTACTTCGGACAGCTCTAGCCAAAAACATTCAGTACTTC.

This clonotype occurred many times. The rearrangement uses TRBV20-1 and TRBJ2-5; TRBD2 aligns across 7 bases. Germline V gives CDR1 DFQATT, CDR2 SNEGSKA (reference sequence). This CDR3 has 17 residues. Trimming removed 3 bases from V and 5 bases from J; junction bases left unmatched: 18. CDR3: CSASGQLLTLGGETQYF. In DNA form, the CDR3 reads TGCAGTGCTAGTGGTCAACTATTAACCCTGGGAGGGGAGACCCAGTACTTC.

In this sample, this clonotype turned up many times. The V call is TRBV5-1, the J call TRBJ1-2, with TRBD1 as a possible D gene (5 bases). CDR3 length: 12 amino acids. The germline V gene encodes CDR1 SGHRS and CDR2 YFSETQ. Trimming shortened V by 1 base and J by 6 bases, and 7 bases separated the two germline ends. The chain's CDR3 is CASSLWGDGYTF. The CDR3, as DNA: TGCGCCAGCAGCTTGTGGGGGGATGGCTACACCTTC.

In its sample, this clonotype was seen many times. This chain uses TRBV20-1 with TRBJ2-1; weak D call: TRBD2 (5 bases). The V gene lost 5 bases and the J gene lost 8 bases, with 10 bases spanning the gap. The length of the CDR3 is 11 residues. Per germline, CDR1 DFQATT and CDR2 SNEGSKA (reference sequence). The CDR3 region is CSAARRDEQFF. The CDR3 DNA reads TGCAGTGCTGCACGGCGGGATGAGCAGTTCTTC.

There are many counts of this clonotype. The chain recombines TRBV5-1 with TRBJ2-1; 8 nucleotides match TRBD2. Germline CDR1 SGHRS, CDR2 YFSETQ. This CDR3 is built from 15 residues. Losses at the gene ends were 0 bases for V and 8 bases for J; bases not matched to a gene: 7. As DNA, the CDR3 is TGCGCCAGCAGCTTGGCCGGGACTAGGGGCGATGAGCAGTTCTTC. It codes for CASSLAGTRGDEQFF.

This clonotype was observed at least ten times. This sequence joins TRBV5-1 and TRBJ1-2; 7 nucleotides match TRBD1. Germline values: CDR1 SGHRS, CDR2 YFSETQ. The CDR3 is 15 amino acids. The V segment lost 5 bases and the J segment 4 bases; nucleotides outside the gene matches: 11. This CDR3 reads CASRPDRAGGYGYTF. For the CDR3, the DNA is TGCGCCAGCAGACCCGACAGGGCCGGTGGCTATGGCTACACCTTC. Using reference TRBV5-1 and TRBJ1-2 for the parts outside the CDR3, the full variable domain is KAGVTQTPRYLIKTRGQQVTLSCSPISGHRSVSWYQQTPGQGLQFLFEYFSETQRNKGNFPGRFSGRQFSNSRSEMNVSTLELGDSALYLCASRPDRAGGYGYTFGSGTRLTVV.

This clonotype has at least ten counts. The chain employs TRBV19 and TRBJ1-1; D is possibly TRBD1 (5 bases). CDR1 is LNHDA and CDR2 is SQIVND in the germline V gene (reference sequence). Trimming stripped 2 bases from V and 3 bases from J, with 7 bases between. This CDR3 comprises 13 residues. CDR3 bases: TGTGCCAGTAGTATAAAAGGGGACACTGAAGCTTTCTTT. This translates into CASSIKGDTEAFF.